Sequencing of this T cell receptor beta chain was carried out in a study of cytomegalovirus exposure and HLA in healthy donors. Study findings and constraints: First-cohort TCR clusters were later found to tend to co-occur in the 120 or so validation repertoires.

The CDR3 spans 17 residues. Trimming at V came to 3 bases and at J to 7 bases, leaving 10 bases not matched to a gene. Looked up from germline, CDR1 is LNHDA and CDR2 is SQIVND (reference sequence). Clones were sequenced by immunoSEQ multiplex PCR, and TCRdb holds only the in-frame ones, with some missing. Seen here are 130,000 to 150,000 clones, approximately 88% observed once, and the top ten hold about 3.5%. Notes on this clone: The antigen remains unidentified.

This receptor was taken from a young woman in good health and CMV-seropositive. This chain connects TRBV19 to TRBJ2-2; the match to TRBD2 covers 11 bases. Sequencing was carried out using PBMCs. The CDR3 DNA is TGTGCCAGTAGTATTCCGCCGGGACTAGCGGCCCACGGGGAGCTGTTTTTT. Its translation: CASSIPPGLAAHGELFF.